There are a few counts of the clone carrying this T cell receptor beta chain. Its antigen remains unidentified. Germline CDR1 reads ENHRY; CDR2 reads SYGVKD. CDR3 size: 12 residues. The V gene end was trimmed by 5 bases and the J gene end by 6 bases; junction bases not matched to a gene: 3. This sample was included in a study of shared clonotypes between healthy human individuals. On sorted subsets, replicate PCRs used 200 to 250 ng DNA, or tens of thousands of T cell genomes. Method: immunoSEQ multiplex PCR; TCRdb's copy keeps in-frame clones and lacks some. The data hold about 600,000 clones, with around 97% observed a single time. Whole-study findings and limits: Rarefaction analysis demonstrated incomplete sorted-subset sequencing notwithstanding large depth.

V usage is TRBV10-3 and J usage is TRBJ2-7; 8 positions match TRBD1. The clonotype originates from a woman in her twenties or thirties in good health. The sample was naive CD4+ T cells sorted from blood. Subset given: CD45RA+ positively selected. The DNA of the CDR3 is TGTGCCATCAGTAGGACAGGGTCCGAGCAGTACTTC. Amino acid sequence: CAISRTGSEQYF.